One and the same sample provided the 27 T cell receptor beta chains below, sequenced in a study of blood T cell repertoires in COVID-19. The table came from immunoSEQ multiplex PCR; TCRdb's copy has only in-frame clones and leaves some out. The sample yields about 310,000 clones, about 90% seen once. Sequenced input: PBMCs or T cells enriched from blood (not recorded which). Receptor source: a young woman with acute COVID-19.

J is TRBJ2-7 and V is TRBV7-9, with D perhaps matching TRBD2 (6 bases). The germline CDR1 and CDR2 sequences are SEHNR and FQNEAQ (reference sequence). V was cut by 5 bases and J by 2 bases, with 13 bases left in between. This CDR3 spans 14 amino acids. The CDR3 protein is CASSPGTATYEQYF. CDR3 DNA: TGTGCCAGCAGCCCCGGGACTGCCACCTACGAGCAGTACTTC.

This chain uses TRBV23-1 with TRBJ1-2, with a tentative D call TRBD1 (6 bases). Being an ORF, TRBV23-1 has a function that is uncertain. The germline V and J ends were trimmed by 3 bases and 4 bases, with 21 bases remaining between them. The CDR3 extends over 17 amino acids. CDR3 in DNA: TGCGCCAGCAGTCATTACCTTCGGCCAGGGGACGGCTATGGCTACACCTTC. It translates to CASSHYLRPGDGYGYTF.

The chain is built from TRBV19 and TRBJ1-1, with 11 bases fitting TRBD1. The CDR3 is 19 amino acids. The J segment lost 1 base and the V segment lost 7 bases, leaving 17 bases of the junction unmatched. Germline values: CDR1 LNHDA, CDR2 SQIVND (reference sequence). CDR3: CASTTISGTGGRWNTEAFF. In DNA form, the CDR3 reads TGTGCCAGTACCACAATCTCGGGGACAGGGGGTCGCTGGAACACTGAAGCTTTCTTT. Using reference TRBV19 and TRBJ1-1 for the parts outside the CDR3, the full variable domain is DGGITQSPKYLFRKEGQNVTLSCEQNLNHDAMYWYRQDPGQGLRLIYYSQIVNDFQKGDIAEGYSVSREKKESFPLTVTSAQKNPTAFYLCASTTISGTGGRWNTEAFFGQGTRLTVV.

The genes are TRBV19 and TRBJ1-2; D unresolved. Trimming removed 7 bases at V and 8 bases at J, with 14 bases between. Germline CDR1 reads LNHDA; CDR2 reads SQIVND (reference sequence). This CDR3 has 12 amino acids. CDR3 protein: CASTSTGFGYTF. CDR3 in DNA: TGTGCCAGTACCTCGACGGGGTTCGGCTACACCTTC.

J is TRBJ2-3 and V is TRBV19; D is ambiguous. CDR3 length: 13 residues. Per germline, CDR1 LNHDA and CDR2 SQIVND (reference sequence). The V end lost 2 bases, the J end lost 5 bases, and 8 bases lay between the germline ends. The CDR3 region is CASSISVKDTQYF. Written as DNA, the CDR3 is TGTGCCAGTAGTATATCGGTAAAAGATACGCAGTATTTT.

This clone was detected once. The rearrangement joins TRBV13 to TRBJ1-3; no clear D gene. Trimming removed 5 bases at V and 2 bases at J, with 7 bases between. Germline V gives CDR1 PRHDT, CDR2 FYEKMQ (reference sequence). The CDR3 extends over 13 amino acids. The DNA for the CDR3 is TGTGCCAGCAGCGGGCTCACTGGAAACACCATATATTTT. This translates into CASSGLTGNTIYF. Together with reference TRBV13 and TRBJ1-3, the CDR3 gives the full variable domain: AAGVIQSPRHLIKEKRETATLKCYPIPRHDTVYWYQQGPGQDPQFLISFYEKMQSDKGSIPDRFSAQQFSDYHSELNMSSLELGDSALYFCASSGLTGNTIYFGEGSWLTVV.

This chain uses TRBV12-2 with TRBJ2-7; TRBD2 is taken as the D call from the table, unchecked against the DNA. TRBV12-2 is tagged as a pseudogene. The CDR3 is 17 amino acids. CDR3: CASRLGETSARSYEQYF. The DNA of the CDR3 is TGTGCAAGTCGCTTGGGGGAGACTAGCGCCCGCTCCTACGAGCAGTACTTC.

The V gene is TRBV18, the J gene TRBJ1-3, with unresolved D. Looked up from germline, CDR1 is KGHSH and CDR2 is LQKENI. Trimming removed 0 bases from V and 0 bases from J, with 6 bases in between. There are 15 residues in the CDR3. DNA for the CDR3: TGTGCCAGCTCACCACCGGCTAGCTCTGGAAACACCATATATTTT. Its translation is CASSPPASSGNTIYF. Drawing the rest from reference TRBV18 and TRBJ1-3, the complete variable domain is NAGVMQNPRHLVRRRGQEARLRCSPMKGHSHVYWYRQLPEEGLKFMVYLQKENIIDESGMPKERFSAEFPKEGPSILRIQQVVRGDSAAYFCASSPPASSGNTIYFGEGSWLTVV.

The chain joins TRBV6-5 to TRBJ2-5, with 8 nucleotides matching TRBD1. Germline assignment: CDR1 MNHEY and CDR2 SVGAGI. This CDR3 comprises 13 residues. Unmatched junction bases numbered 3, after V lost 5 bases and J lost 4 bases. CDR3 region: CASSSTGGETQYF. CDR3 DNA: TGTGCCAGCAGTAGTACAGGGGGAGAGACCCAGTACTTC.

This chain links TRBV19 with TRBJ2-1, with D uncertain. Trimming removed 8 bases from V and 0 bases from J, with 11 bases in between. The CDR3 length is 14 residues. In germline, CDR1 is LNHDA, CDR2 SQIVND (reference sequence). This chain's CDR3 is CASALLSSYNEQFF. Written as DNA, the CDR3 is TGTGCCAGTGCTCTCCTGAGCTCCTACAATGAGCAGTTCTTC.

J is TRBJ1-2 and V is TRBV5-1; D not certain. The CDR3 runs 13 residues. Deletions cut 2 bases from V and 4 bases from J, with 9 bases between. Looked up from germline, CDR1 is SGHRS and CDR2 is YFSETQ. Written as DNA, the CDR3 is TGCGCCAGCAGCTTTGAGGCCTCCTATGGCTACACCTTC. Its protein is CASSFEASYGYTF.

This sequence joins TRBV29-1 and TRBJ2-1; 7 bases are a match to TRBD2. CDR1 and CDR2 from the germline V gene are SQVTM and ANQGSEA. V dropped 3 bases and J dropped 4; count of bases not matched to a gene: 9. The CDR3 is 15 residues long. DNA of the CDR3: TGCAGCGTTGAGAGGCAAGCGGGGATGTACAATGAGCAGTTCTTC. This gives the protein CSVERQAGMYNEQFF.

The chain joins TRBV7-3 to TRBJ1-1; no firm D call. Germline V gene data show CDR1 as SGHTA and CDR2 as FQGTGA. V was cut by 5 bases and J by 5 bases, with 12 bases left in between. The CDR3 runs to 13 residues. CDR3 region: CASSPGVGTEAFF. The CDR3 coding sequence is TGTGCCAGCAGCCCCGGGGTGGGAACTGAAGCTTTCTTT.

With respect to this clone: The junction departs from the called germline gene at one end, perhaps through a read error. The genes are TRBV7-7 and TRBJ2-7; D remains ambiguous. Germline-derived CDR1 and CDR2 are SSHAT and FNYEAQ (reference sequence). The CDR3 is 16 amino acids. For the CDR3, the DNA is TGTGCTAGCAGCTTAACCCCCTCCAACTCCCTCTACGAGCAGTACTTC. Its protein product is CASSLTPSNSLYEQYF.

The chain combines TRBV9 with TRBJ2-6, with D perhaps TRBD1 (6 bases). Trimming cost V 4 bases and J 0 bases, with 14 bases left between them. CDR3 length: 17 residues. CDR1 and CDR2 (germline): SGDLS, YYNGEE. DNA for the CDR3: TGTGCCAGCAGCTCCCGGGACATGGGCTCTGGGGCCAACGTCCTGACTTTC. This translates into CASSSRDMGSGANVLTF.

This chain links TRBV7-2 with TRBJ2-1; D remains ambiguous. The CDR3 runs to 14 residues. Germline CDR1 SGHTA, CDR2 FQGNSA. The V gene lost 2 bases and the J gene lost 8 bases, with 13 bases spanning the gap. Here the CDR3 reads CASSLSGGTDEQFF. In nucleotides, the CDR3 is TGTGCCAGCAGCTTATCTGGCGGTACGGATGAGCAGTTCTTC.

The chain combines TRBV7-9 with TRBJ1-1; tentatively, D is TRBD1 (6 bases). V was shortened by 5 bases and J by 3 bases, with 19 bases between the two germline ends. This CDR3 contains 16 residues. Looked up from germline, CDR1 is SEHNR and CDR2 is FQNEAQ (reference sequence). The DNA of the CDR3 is TGTGCCAGCAGCCGTGCCCCACAGGGCCTATACACTGAAGCTTTCTTT. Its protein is CASSRAPQGLYTEAFF.

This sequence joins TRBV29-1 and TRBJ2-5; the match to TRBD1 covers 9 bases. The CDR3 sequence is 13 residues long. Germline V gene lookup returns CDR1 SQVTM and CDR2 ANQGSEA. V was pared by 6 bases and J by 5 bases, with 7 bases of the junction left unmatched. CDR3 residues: CSVAQGARETQYF. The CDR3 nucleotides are TGCAGCGTGGCACAGGGGGCGCGGGAGACCCAGTACTTC. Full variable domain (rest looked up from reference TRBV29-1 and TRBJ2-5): SAVISQKPSRDICQRGTSLTIQCQVDSQVTMMFWYRQQPGQSLTLIATANQGSEATYESGFVIDKFPISRPNLTFSTLTVSNMSPEDSSIYLCSVAQGARETQYFGPGTRLLVL.

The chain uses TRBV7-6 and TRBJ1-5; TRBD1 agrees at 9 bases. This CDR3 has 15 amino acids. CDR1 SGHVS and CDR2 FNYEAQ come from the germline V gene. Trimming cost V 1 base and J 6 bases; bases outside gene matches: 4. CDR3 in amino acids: CASSLEQGASQPQHF. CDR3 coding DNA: TGTGCCAGCAGCTTAGAACAGGGGGCATCTCAGCCCCAGCATTTT.

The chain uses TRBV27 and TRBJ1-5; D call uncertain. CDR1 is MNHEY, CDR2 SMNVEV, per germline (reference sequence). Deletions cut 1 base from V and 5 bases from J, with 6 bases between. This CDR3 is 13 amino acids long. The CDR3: CASSLYIDQPQHF. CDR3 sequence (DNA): TGTGCCAGCAGTTTATATATTGATCAGCCCCAGCATTTT.

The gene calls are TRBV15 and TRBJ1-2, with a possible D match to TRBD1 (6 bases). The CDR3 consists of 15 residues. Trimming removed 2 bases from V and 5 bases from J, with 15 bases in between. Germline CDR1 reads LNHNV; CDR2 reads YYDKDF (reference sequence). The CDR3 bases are TGTGCCACCAGCAGACCAGAGCAGGGGCGGTATGGCTACACCTTC. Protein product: CATSRPEQGRYGYTF.

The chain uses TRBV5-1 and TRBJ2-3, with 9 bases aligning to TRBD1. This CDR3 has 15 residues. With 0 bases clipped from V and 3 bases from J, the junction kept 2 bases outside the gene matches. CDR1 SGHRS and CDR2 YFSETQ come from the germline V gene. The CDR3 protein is CASSLGTGDTDTQYF. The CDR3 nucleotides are TGCGCCAGCAGCTTGGGGACAGGGGATACAGATACGCAGTATTTT.

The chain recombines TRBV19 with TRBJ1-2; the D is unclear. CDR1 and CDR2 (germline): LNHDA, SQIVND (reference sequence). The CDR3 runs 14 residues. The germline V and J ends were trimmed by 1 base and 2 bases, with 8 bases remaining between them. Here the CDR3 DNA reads TGTGCCAGTAGTATAGGAGGATGGAACTATGGCTACACCTTC. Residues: CASSIGGWNYGYTF. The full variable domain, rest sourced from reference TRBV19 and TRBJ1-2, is DGGITQSPKYLFRKEGQNVTLSCEQNLNHDAMYWYRQDPGQGLRLIYYSQIVNDFQKGDIAEGYSVSREKKESFPLTVTSAQKNPTAFYLCASSIGGWNYGYTFGSGTRLTVV.

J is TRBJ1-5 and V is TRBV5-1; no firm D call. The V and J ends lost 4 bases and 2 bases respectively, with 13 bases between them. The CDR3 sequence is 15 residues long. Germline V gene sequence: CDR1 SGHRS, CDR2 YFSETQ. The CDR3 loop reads CASSLGGGRNQPQHF. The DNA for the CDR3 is TGCGCCAGCAGCCTGGGTGGAGGGCGCAATCAGCCCCAGCATTTT.

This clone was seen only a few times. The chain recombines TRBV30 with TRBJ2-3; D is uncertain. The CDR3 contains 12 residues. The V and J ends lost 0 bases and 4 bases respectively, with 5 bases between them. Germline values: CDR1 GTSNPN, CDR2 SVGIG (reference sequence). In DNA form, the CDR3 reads TGTGCCTGGAGTGTATTCGCAGATACGCAGTATTTT. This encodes CAWSVFADTQYF.

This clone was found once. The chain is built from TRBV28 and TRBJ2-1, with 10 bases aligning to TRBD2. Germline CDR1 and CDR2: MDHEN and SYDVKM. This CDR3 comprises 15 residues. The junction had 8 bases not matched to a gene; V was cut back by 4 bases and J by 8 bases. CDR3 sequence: CASSSTSGMGHEQFF. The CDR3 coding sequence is TGTGCCAGCAGTTCTACTAGCGGGATGGGTCATGAGCAGTTCTTC.

CDR3 nucleotides: TGTGCCAGTACCGTTCCGGGACAGGGATCTGAAGCTTTCTTT. It encodes CASTVPGQGSEAFF. The chain recombines TRBV19 with TRBJ1-1; 9 positions agree with TRBD1. The V gene's germline CDR1 is LNHDA and CDR2 SQIVND (reference sequence). V gave up 7 bases and J gave up 6 bases; unmatched junction bases: 9. The CDR3 runs 14 residues.